The 19 T cell receptor beta chains below come from one sample, sequenced in a study of cytomegalovirus exposure and HLA in healthy donors. Primers included in the PCR were 60 Vbeta and 13 Jbeta primers. Profiled with immunoSEQ multiplex PCR; TCRdb holds only in-frame clones, not every one. The table lists about 130,000 clones, around 80% of them singletons. The sample comprised PBMCs. The receptors originated from a man aged 40-50 years in good health and CMV-seropositive.

In its sample, this clone was seen once. This chain uses TRBV6-1 with TRBJ1-2; D is possibly TRBD1 (6 bases). Per germline, CDR1 MNHNS and CDR2 SASEGT. The CDR3 covers 14 residues. Trimming removed 6 bases at V and 5 bases at J, with 16 bases between. CDR3 DNA sequence: TGTGCCAGCAGAATTTCGGCAGGGGCGTATGGCTACACCTTC. Translation: CASRISAGAYGYTF.

This chain connects TRBV10-3 to TRBJ2-3, with D perhaps TRBD1 (6 bases). Germline V CDR1 and CDR2: ENHRY, SYGVKD. This CDR3 has 15 amino acids. V gave up 7 bases and J gave up 3 bases, with 17 bases separating them. The CDR3 protein is CAIIRDRGWTDTQYF. The CDR3 DNA reads as TGTGCCATCATTAGAGATAGGGGGTGGACAGATACGCAGTATTTT.

This chain links TRBV2 with TRBJ2-7; 7 bases align to TRBD1. CDR3 size: 13 residues. With V trimmed by 5 bases and J by 2 bases, 3 bases remained unmatched. Germline V lookup: CDR1 SNHLY, CDR2 FYNNEI. CDR3 amino acids: CASSRDSAYEQYF. The CDR3 coding sequence is TGTGCCAGCAGTAGGGACAGTGCCTACGAGCAGTACTTC.

The V and J genes are TRBV28 and TRBJ2-7; 8 positions agree with TRBD1. V gave up 6 bases and J gave up 2 bases; unmatched junction bases: 9. This CDR3 spans 15 amino acids. Germline lookup yields CDR1 MDHEN and CDR2 SYDVKM. CDR3 coding DNA: TGTGCCAGCAGACCCCAACCGGACAGGGCCTACGAGCAGTACTTC. Its protein product is CASRPQPDRAYEQYF.

V gene TRBV5-1 combines with J gene TRBJ2-4, with TRBD1 as a possible D gene (6 bases). Looked up from germline, CDR1 is SGHRS and CDR2 is YFSETQ. V lost 4 bases and J 9 bases, leaving 20 bases between the germline ends. This CDR3 has 15 amino acids. The CDR3 is CASSPQQGQVGIQYF. CDR3 bases: TGCGCCAGCAGCCCGCAACAGGGCCAGGTGGGCATTCAGTACTTC.

The rearrangement links TRBV28 to TRBJ1-2, with TRBD1 matching over 9 bases. J gave up 1 base and V 5 bases, and 5 bases lay outside the gene matches. The germline CDR1 and CDR2 sequences are MDHEN and SYDVKM. The CDR3 totals 15 residues. CDR3 in DNA: TGTGCCAGCAGTCTTTGGACAGGGGTTAACTATGGCTACACCTTC. Encoded protein: CASSLWTGVNYGYTF.

J is TRBJ1-5 and V is TRBV18; perhaps TRBD1 as D (6 bases). V was shortened by 5 bases and J by 0 bases, with 17 bases between the two germline ends. Germline V CDR1 and CDR2: KGHSH, LQKENI. CDR3 length: 17 amino acids. The CDR3 DNA sequence: TGTGCCAGCTCATTCCGACAGGAACCTAATAGCAATCAGCCCCAGCATTTT. As protein: CASSFRQEPNSNQPQHF.

The chain employs TRBV2 and TRBJ2-1, with 13 positions matching TRBD2. Germline V gene lookup returns CDR1 SNHLY and CDR2 FYNNEI. This CDR3 has 16 amino acids. V was pared by 5 bases and J by 8 bases, with 9 bases of the junction left unmatched. The CDR3, as DNA: TGTGCCAGCAGTCCTCTGGGACTAGCGGGAAGGGATGAGCAGTTCTTC. It yields the protein CASSPLGLAGRDEQFF.

V gene TRBV19 combines with J gene TRBJ2-2, with D possibly being TRBD2 (6 bases). Trimming left V 3 bases short and J 1 base short, with 6 bases between. Germline assignment: CDR1 LNHDA and CDR2 SQIVND (reference sequence). The CDR3 spans 14 residues. The CDR3 spells CASSIGGNTGELFF. CDR3 sequence (DNA): TGTGCCAGTAGTATCGGGGGGAACACCGGGGAGCTGTTTTTT.

This rearrangement joins TRBV6-1 to TRBJ2-5; 12 positions agree with TRBD2. The V and J ends lost 0 bases and 2 bases, in that order; junction bases with no gene match: 4. Germline V gene lookup returns CDR1 MNHNS and CDR2 SASEGT. The CDR3 is made up of 17 amino acids. The CDR3 loop is CASSEAASGRVQETQYF. In nucleotides, the CDR3 is TGTGCCAGCAGTGAAGCGGCTAGCGGGAGGGTTCAAGAGACCCAGTACTTC.

This chain links TRBV5-1 with TRBJ2-5, with 14 bases that match TRBD2. Germline CDR1 and CDR2: SGHRS and YFSETQ. This CDR3 contains 16 residues. After removal of 4 bases from V and 4 bases from J, the junction contained 6 bases not matched to a gene. In nucleotides, the CDR3 is TGCGCCAGCAGCCCTGGACTAGCGGGAGGATTAGAGACCCAGTACTTC. Translating gives CASSPGLAGGLETQYF. Looking up the rest from reference TRBV5-1 and TRBJ2-5 gives the full variable domain: KAGVTQTPRYLIKTRGQQVTLSCSPISGHRSVSWYQQTPGQGLQFLFEYFSETQRNKGNFPGRFSGRQFSNSRSEMNVSTLELGDSALYLCASSPGLAGGLETQYFGPGTRLLVL.

This clone came up a few times. This chain links TRBV4-2 with TRBJ2-7; D might be TRBD2 (6 bases). V was clipped by 1 base and J by 0 bases, with 13 bases between them. Germline loops: CDR1 LGHNA, CDR2 YNFKEQ. This CDR3 region has 16 residues. The CDR3 loop is CASSQVSGSDSYEQYF. DNA of the CDR3: TGTGCCAGCAGCCAAGTCTCCGGGAGCGACTCCTACGAGCAGTACTTC.

This clone was observed a single time. The chain joins TRBV7-2 to TRBJ1-2, with 8 bases lining up with TRBD1. Trimming at V came to 5 bases and at J to 8 bases, leaving 16 bases not matched to a gene. CDR3 length equals 16 residues. Germline CDR1 is SGHTA and CDR2 is FQGNSA. The CDR3: CASSRTWDRPSSGYTF. The CDR3 DNA reads as TGTGCCAGCAGCCGCACCTGGGACAGGCCTTCCAGCGGCTACACCTTC. Variable domain in full (rest from reference TRBV7-2 and TRBJ1-2): GAGVSQSPSNKVTEKGKDVELRCDPISGHTALYWYRQSLGQGLEFLIYFQGNSAPDKSGLPSDRFSAERTGGSVSTLTIQRTQQEDSAVYLCASSRTWDRPSSGYTFGSGTRLTVV.

The rearrangement links TRBV11-1 to TRBJ2-1, with D possibly matching TRBD2 (7 bases). The CDR3 is made up of 17 amino acids. The germline CDR1 and CDR2 sequences are SGHAT and FQDESV (reference sequence). Between the trimmed V and J ends, which lost 6 bases and 8 bases, there was a span of 26 bases. In DNA form, the CDR3 reads TGTGCCAGCAGTTATGGACAGATGTGGCGGGAGTCTTATGAGCAGTTCTTC. Translated, it gives CASSYGQMWRESYEQFF. Complete variable domain (other parts from reference TRBV11-1 and TRBJ2-1): EAEVAQSPRYKITEKSQAVAFWCDPISGHATLYWYRQILGQGPELLVQFQDESVVDDSQLPKDRFSAERLKGVDSTLKIQPAELGDSAMYLCASSYGQMWRESYEQFFGPGTRLTVL.

The rearrangement joins TRBV19 to TRBJ1-4, with 9 bases aligning to TRBD1. V lost 7 bases to trimming and J lost 8 bases; unmatched junction nucleotides: 8. Germline CDR1 reads LNHDA; CDR2 reads SQIVND (reference sequence). This CDR3 is 14 amino acids long. The CDR3 nucleotides read TGTGCCAGTACCCGGACAGGGGCAGGGGAAAAACTGTTTTTT. It is translated as CASTRTGAGEKLFF.

The CDR3 is CASTPLAGGSYEQYF. CDR3 sequence (DNA): TGTGCCAGCACCCCACTAGCGGGAGGCTCCTACGAGCAGTACTTC. V is TRBV6-6 and J is TRBJ2-7; 12 bases map to TRBD2. From germline, CDR1 is MNHNY and CDR2 SVGAGI (reference sequence). CDR3 length equals 15 residues. Trimming at V came to 7 bases and at J to 0 bases, leaving 4 bases not matched to a gene.

The genes are TRBV4-1 and TRBJ2-1; no clear D. Germline CDR1 MGHRA, CDR2 YSYEKL. Trimming shortened V by 1 base and J by 0 bases, and 10 bases separated the two germline ends. The CDR3 is made up of 16 amino acids. CDR3 DNA sequence: TGCGCCAGCAGCCAAGTAAGCGCGCGCTCCTACAATGAGCAGTTCTTC. This sequence encodes CASSQVSARSYNEQFF.

The chain joins TRBV2 to TRBJ2-7, with 9 bases aligning to TRBD1. This CDR3 spans 14 amino acids. Germline-derived CDR1 and CDR2 are SNHLY and FYNNEI. With V trimmed by 3 bases and J by 4 bases, 4 bases remained unmatched. The chain's CDR3 is CASSEGTGSYEQYF. Written as DNA, the CDR3 is TGTGCCAGCAGTGAGGGGACAGGGTCTTACGAGCAGTACTTC.

Notes on this clone: Other DNA variants within this sample encode the same CDR3. This rearrangement joins TRBV5-4 to TRBJ2-1; TRBD2 might be the D (5 bases). This CDR3 spans 16 amino acids. With 0 bases removed from V and 0 bases from J, the gap between germline ends came to 10 bases. Germline V gives CDR1 SGHNT, CDR2 YYREEE (reference sequence). CDR3 region: CASSLGGGSSYNEQFF. Written as DNA, the CDR3 is TGTGCCAGCAGCTTGGGAGGAGGAAGCTCCTACAATGAGCAGTTCTTC.